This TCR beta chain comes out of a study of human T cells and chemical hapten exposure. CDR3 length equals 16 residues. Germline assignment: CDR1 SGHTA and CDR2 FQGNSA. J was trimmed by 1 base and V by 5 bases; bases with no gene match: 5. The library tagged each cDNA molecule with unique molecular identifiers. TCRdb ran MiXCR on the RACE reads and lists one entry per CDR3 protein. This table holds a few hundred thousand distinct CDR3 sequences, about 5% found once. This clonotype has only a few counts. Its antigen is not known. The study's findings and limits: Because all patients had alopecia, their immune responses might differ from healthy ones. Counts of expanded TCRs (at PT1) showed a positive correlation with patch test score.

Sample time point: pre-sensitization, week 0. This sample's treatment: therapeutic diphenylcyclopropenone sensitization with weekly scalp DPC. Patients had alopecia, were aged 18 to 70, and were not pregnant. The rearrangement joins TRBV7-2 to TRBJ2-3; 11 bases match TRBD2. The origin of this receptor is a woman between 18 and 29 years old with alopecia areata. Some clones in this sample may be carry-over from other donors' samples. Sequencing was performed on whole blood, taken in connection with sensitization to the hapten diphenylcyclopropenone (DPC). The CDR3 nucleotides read TGTGCCAGCAGCCGGACTAGCGGGTCCGGCACAGATACGCAGTATTTT. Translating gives CASSRTSGSGTDTQYF. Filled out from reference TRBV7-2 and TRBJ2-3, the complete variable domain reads GAGVSQSPSNKVTEKGKDVELRCDPISGHTALYWYRQSLGQGLEFLIYFQGNSAPDKSGLPSDRFSAERTGGSVSTLTIQRTQQEDSAVYLCASSRTSGSGTDTQYFGPGTRLTVL.